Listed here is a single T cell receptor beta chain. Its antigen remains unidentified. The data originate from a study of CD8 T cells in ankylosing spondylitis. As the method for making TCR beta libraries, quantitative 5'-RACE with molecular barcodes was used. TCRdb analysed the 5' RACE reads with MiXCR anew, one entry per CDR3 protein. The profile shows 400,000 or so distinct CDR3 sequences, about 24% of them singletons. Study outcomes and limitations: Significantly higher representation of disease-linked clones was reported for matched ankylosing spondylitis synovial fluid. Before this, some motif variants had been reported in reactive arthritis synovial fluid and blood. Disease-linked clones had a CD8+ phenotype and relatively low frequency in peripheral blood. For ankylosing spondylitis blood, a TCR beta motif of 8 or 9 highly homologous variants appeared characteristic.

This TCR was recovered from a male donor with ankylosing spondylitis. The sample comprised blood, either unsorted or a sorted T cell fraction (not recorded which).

CDR3 region: CASSKGLAGTYEQYF. CDR3 DNA: TGTGCCAGCAGCAAAGGACTAGCGGGCACCTACGAGCAGTACTTC. This chain links TRBV7-8 with TRBJ2-7; 11 nucleotides match TRBD2. CDR1 is SGHVS and CDR2 is FQNEAQ in the germline V gene. With V trimmed by 5 bases and J by 2 bases, 5 bases remained unmatched. This CDR3 region has 15 residues.